The rows below give T cell receptor beta chains drawn from one sample of a study of OX40 agonist ivuxolimab in advanced cancers. Only in-frame clones appear in the TCRdb table, and some are missing; sequencing was by immunoSEQ multiplex PCR. The sample has about 19,000 clones, about 75% seen once; the top ten hold approximately 19%. This sample comprised CD4+ or CD8+ T cells sorted from blood, obtained in a trial of the OX40 agonist ivuxolimab. These receptors all stem from an adult with an advanced solid tumor such as melanoma, head and neck, liver or kidney cancer. CDR3s include the opening cysteine and the closing phenylalanine or tryptophan. A D gene is named only where the DNA matches it firmly. The size field is filled for only some rows; it gives once, few, many or a size class.

abundance,v_gene,d_gene,j_gene,CDR3aa
many,TRBV7-2,.,TRBJ2-3,CASSLGEPDTQYF
.,TRBV9,TRBD1,TRBJ2-5,CASSLTGFVETQYF
.,TRBV11-2,.,TRBJ2-1,CASTHSHNEQFF
.,TRBV30,.,TRBJ1-3,CAWSETRSTGNTIYF
.,TRBV5-7,TRBD1,TRBJ1-6,CASSLRTGGVSPLHF
.,TRBV29-1,TRBD2,TRBJ2-1,CSVHGLAGVGSYNEQFF
.,TRBV7-9,TRBD1,TRBJ2-2,CASSFSDRDHGELFF
.,TRBV2,.,TRBJ2-7,CASRGGNSYEQYF
.,TRBV6-5,.,TRBJ1-1,CASSNWGEAFF
.,TRBV6-5,.,TRBJ2-7,CASTKGGRVAYEQYF
.,TRBV7-9,TRBD1,TRBJ1-1,CASSPGTGITEAFF
.,TRBV9,.,TRBJ1-3,CASSASGRTGNTIYF
.,TRBV6-4,.,TRBJ2-7,CASSDYRGGHEQYF
few,TRBV4-1,.,TRBJ2-5,CASSQDGTQRETQYF
.,TRBV6-5,.,TRBJ1-5,CASSPLRNSNQPQHF
.,TRBV19,TRBD1,TRBJ2-2,CASNTPVETGGTGELFF
.,TRBV10-2,.,TRBJ2-7,CATLGAEQYF
.,TRBV4-1,TRBD1,TRBJ2-7,CASSQDTSTGLTYEQYF
.,TRBV7-9,.,TRBJ2-1,CASSSGFEQFF
.,TRBV5-4,.,TRBJ2-6,CASSLGLTGANVLTF
.,TRBV4-1,TRBD2,TRBJ2-1,CASSQDSLAVLSYNEQFF
.,TRBV6-1,TRBD2,TRBJ2-1,CASRTSGYNEQFF
few,TRBV7-2,.,TRBJ2-1,CASSLGGYYNEQFF
.,TRBV27,TRBD1,TRBJ2-5,CASSPPGQSQETQYF
medium-sized,TRBV4-3,.,TRBJ2-6,CASSQDRGQPSGANVLTF
.,TRBV2,TRBD2,TRBJ2-5,CASSGIAGALETQYF
.,TRBV7-9,.,TRBJ2-5,CASSLVETQYF
.,TRBV10-3,.,TRBJ2-7,CAIAYHRQGSYEQYF
.,TRBV4-1,.,TRBJ2-1,CASSQEADYQSYNEQFF
.,TRBV4-3,.,TRBJ1-2,CASSQERIGTFYGYAF
.,TRBV28,.,TRBJ2-1,CASTFRLASDEQFF
.,TRBV28,TRBD2,TRBJ2-7,CASTLLAGALGYEQYF